This paragraph reports one TCR beta chain. These data belong to a study of blood T cell repertoires in COVID-19. V was pared by 6 bases and J by 3 bases, with 9 bases of the junction left unmatched. Germline V CDR1 and CDR2: MNHEY, SMNVEV (reference sequence). This CDR3 region has 15 residues. Sequencing used immunoSEQ multiplex PCR; TCRdb keeps in-frame clones, though not all of them. The sample yields 150,000 to 160,000 clones, 60% to 85% seen once. This chain connects TRBV27 to TRBJ2-7; 9 bases fit TRBD1. Sequences were obtained from peripheral blood. The clonotype was recovered from a man older than 75 with acute or convalescent COVID-19. The CDR3, as DNA: TGTGCCAGCAGGTCCGGGACAGGGCTTTTCTACGAGCAGTACGTC. The encoded protein is CASRSGTGLFYEQYV.